This T cell receptor beta chain was captured by sequencing in a study of OX40 agonist ivuxolimab in advanced cancers. Background on the study: The dose-escalation group included hepatocellular carcinoma, melanoma, renal cell carcinoma and head and neck cancer. The study reported partial responses in three patients: one hepatocellular carcinoma, two cutaneous melanoma.

Only in-frame clones appear in the TCRdb table, and some are missing; sequencing was by immunoSEQ multiplex PCR. The sample contains some 80,000 clones, 94% of which appear only once. In the case of this clone: No antigen is known for it.

Study outcomes and limitations: Dose levels from 0.1 to 3.0 mg/kg saw CD4+ and CD8+ blood T cells expand clonally by week 6.

The CDR3 covers 13 residues. The V gene's germline CDR1 is SGHVS and CDR2 FQNEAQ. The V end lost 5 bases, the J end lost 6 bases, and 11 bases lay between the germline ends. This chain links TRBV7-8 with TRBJ1-5; a weak D match, TRBD1 (5 bases). The starting material was CD4+ or CD8+ T cells sorted from blood, obtained in a trial of the OX40 agonist ivuxolimab. The receptor's source is an adult with an advanced solid tumor such as melanoma, head and neck, liver or kidney cancer. The CDR3 DNA follows: TGTGCCAGCAGCCCCGCGGGGACTCAGCCCCAGCATTTT. Translating it yields CASSPAGTQPQHF.